This paragraph reports one TCR beta chain. Its antigen remains unidentified. One entry per CDR3 protein, called by TCRdb with MiXCR from the 5' RACE reads. The data show roughly 120,000 distinct CDR3 sequences, with 15% to 20% seen just once and around 14% held by the top ten. This sample was taken from a study of T-cell memory formation after mild COVID-19. Study-wide results and caveats: For second-wave clones that peaked at day 37, SARS-CoV-2 specificity went unverified. The appearance of some responding clones in pre-infection memory suggested that cross-reactive memory joined.

The CDR3 runs 14 residues. Germline values: CDR1 ENHRY, CDR2 SYGVKD. Trimming pared 3 bases from V and 4 bases from J, leaving 13 bases between. The clonotype comes from an adult woman who had mild COVID-19 (a few samples of this study predate the infection). Cell type and time point are not known. The chain couples TRBV10-3 to TRBJ2-7; weak D call: TRBD1 (6 bases). The sequencing input was PBMCs or a T cell subset sorted from them (not recorded which). The CDR3, as DNA: TGTGCCATCAGTGATTCGCAGGGGACGTACGAGCAGTACTTC. Translated: CAISDSQGTYEQYF.